This entry lists 17 T cell receptor beta chains sequenced from one sample in a study of control samples from healthy donors and cancer patients. Only in-frame clones appear in the TCRdb table, and some are missing; sequencing was by immunoSEQ multiplex PCR. The sample comprises 400,000 to 500,000 clones, around 90% of which are singletons, and around 6.4% rests with the top ten. Sequenced input: PBMCs. All receptors derive from a man in his forties with head and neck cancer.

J is TRBJ2-1 and V is TRBV6-2 or TRBV6-3; D is ambiguous. Deletions cut 6 bases from V and 7 bases from J, with 19 bases between. The CDR3 covers 15 residues. Germline CDR1 reads MNHEY; CDR2 reads SVGEGT. The CDR3 spells CASSLGLARWNEQFF. In DNA, the CDR3 is TGTGCCAGCAGCCTCGGGTTAGCCCGATGGAATGAGCAGTTCTTC.

This sequence joins TRBV12-3 or TRBV12-4 and TRBJ2-7, with no clear D. This CDR3 has 13 amino acids. The V end lost 7 bases, the J end lost 1 base, and 11 bases lay between the germline ends. The CDR3 sequence: CASNRDTSYEQYF. The CDR3 bases are TGTGCCAGCAATAGAGACACATCCTACGAGCAGTACTTC.

This chain links TRBV3-1 (or the pseudogene TRBV3-2) with TRBJ2-1; maybe TRBD1 (7 bases). V gave up 4 bases and J gave up 4 bases, with 14 bases separating them. Germline V CDR1 and CDR2: LGHDT, YNNKEL (reference sequence). The CDR3 length is 15 residues. The CDR3 region has the DNA TGTGCCAGCAGCCGGGTCCCAGGGGGGTACAATGAGCAGTTCTTC. It codes for CASSRVPGGYNEQFF.

The chain has TRBV10-2 and TRBJ1-1; D not resolved. The CDR3 length is 16 residues. Between the trimmed V and J ends, which lost 2 bases and 5 bases, there was a span of 18 bases. Germline values: CDR1 WSHSY, CDR2 SAAADI. CDR3 nucleotides: TGCGCCAGCAGTGAGGGTACGGGAATTGGGAGGACTGAAGCTTTCTTT. This codes for CASSEGTGIGRTEAFF.

The gene calls are TRBV6-6 and TRBJ1-1, with D possibly being TRBD1 (5 bases). Looked up from germline, CDR1 is MNHNY and CDR2 is SVGAGI (reference sequence). The CDR3 has 14 amino acids. The V end was cut by 2 bases, the J end by 1 base, with 8 bases between. The CDR3 sequence: CASSYTGENTEAFF. The CDR3 DNA is TGTGCCAGCAGTTACACAGGAGAGAACACTGAAGCTTTCTTT.

The V call is TRBV30, the J call TRBJ2-2; tentative D call: TRBD1 (5 bases). The germline CDR1 and CDR2 sequences are GTSNPN and SVGIG (reference sequence). The CDR3 is 15 amino acids. Trimming shortened V by 4 bases and J by 6 bases, and 18 bases separated the two germline ends. CDR3 bases: TGTGCCTGGACCATACAGGCCGGAGACCCCGGGGAGCTGTTTTTT. Its protein product is CAWTIQAGDPGELFF.

This clone was detected only a few times. The V gene is TRBV7-8, the J gene TRBJ1-2; D gene uncertain. Germline CDR1 is SGHVS and CDR2 is FQNEAQ. The CDR3 runs to 15 residues. V was pared by 2 bases and J by 4 bases, with 14 bases between. CDR3 in DNA: TGTGCCAGCAGCTTAAGGCGGCTGGGTAGCTATGGCTACACCTTC. It is translated as CASSLRRLGSYGYTF.

The chain employs TRBV7-3 and TRBJ2-1, with a possible D match to TRBD1 (6 bases). The CDR3 extends over 13 amino acids. Germline V gives CDR1 SGHTA, CDR2 FQGTGA. Trimming took 5 bases from V and 4 from J, leaving 9 bases between them. Here the CDR3 DNA reads TGTGCCAGCAGCCCGGACAGATACAATGAGCAGTTCTTC. Its protein is CASSPDRYNEQFF.

The chain recombines TRBV28 with TRBJ2-3, with 9 bases that match TRBD1. The CDR3 spans 19 residues. The trim removed 6 bases at V and 2 bases at J, leaving 18 bases unmatched. Germline CDR1 reads MDHEN; CDR2 reads SYDVKM. The CDR3 loop reads CASSTYLAGTGSATDTQYF. DNA of the CDR3: TGTGCCAGCAGCACTTACCTCGCCGGGACAGGGTCCGCCACAGATACGCAGTATTTT.

V is TRBV5-6 and J is TRBJ2-2; 9 bases are a match to TRBD1. In germline, CDR1 is SGHDT, CDR2 YYEEEE. The CDR3 is made up of 15 amino acids. The V segment lost 3 bases and the J segment 5 bases; nucleotides outside the gene matches: 5. The CDR3 sequence is CASSYGTGRTGELFF. The CDR3 nucleotides read TGTGCCAGCAGCTACGGGACAGGGAGGACCGGGGAGCTGTTTTTT.

V gene TRBV5-5 combines with J gene TRBJ2-7; 13 bases are a match to TRBD2. Germline CDR1 is SGHKS and CDR2 is YYEKEE (reference sequence). V lost 5 bases, J lost 0 bases, and 8 bases stayed unmatched. This CDR3 contains 17 residues. The CDR3 nucleotides read TGTGCCAGCAGTACGGGACTAGCGGGGTCTCTCTCCTACGAGCAGTACTTC. Translated: CASSTGLAGSLSYEQYF.

This clone has just a few counts. The genes are TRBV27 and TRBJ1-2, with a weak D call TRBD1 (5 bases). Germline CDR1 and CDR2: MNHEY and SMNVEV (reference sequence). The CDR3 is made up of 13 amino acids. Trimming cost V 2 bases and J 4 bases, with 8 bases left between them. The DNA of the CDR3 is TGTGCCAGCAGTTTAACAGGACCCTATGGCTACACCTTC. Its protein product is CASSLTGPYGYTF.

The DNA of the CDR3 is TGTGCCAGCAGCTTAGACCCTAGCGAACAGTACTTC. Translation: CASSLDPSEQYF. The chain combines TRBV11-2 with TRBJ2-5; D is perhaps TRBD2 (6 bases). The germline V and J ends were trimmed by 0 bases and 11 bases, with 10 bases remaining between them. CDR3 length: 12 amino acids. Germline assignment: CDR1 SGHAT and CDR2 FQNNGV.

This chain connects TRBV7-6 to TRBJ1-2, with a possible D match to TRBD1 (6 bases). Germline V gene lookup returns CDR1 SGHVS and CDR2 FNYEAQ. Trimming took 3 bases from V and 3 from J, leaving 17 bases between them. The CDR3 is made up of 16 amino acids. Here the CDR3 DNA reads TGTGCCAGCAGCTTGGGACATCCCCCTGACTACTATGGCTACACCTTC. Amino acid sequence: CASSLGHPPDYYGYTF.

V gene TRBV3-1 (or the pseudogene TRBV3-2) combines with J gene TRBJ1-1; D is undetermined. Germline CDR1 is LGHDT and CDR2 is YNNKEL (reference sequence). The CDR3 extends over 17 amino acids. Trimming removed 1 base at V and 1 base at J, with 16 bases between. The CDR3 DNA reads as TGTGCCAGCAGCCAAGTTCCTAACGCATTCCGGAACACTGAAGCTTTCTTT. Protein: CASSQVPNAFRNTEAFF.

This chain joins TRBV5-6 and TRBJ2-7; D is unresolved. Germline CDR1 and CDR2: SGHDT and YYEEEE. V was clipped by 0 bases and J by 2 bases, with 9 bases between them. The CDR3 runs 14 residues. This CDR3 is CASSLGFGAYEQYF. As DNA, the CDR3 is TGTGCCAGCAGCTTGGGGTTTGGGGCCTACGAGCAGTACTTC.

The genes are TRBV6-2 or TRBV6-3 and TRBJ1-5, with D unresolved. The germline CDR1 and CDR2 sequences are MNHEY and SVGEGT. V lost 4 bases and J lost 5, with 15 bases in between. This CDR3 is built from 15 residues. DNA for the CDR3: TGTGCCAGCAGTTCTCGGGAGAGTTGGGATCAGCCCCAGCATTTT. Residues: CASSSRESWDQPQHF.